This T cell receptor beta chain was captured by sequencing in a study of cytomegalovirus exposure and HLA in healthy donors. The junction had 10 bases not matched to a gene; V was cut back by 3 bases and J by 10 bases. The CDR3 extends over 15 amino acids. Germline V gives CDR1 MGHRA, CDR2 YSYEKL. PCR was performed using 60 Vbeta and 13 Jbeta primers. The method was immunoSEQ multiplex PCR; TCRdb's version includes in-frame clones alone and lacks a portion of them. The table lists around 62,000 clones, around four fifths of them singletons. This receptor was taken from a man aged 35 to 55 in good health and CMV-seronegative. The chain links TRBV4-1 to TRBJ2-3; 10 positions match TRBD2. The material sequenced was PBMCs. CDR3 in DNA: TGCGCCAGCAGCCATACAAGGAAAGCGGGAGGGTCGCAGTATTTT. Translated, it gives CASSHTRKAGGSQYF.